A single sample gave rise to the 21 T cell receptor beta chains below, sequenced in a study of identical twins. TCRdb passed the 5' RACE reads through MiXCR, listing each CDR3 protein once. The table has hundreds of thousands of distinct CDR3 sequences, 21% seen once. This sample was also put to use in a study of T cells expressing NK-cell markers.

The sequenced material came from PBMCs. Receptors were obtained from a woman aged 18-29 years in good health.

This clonotype turned up a few times. The chain links TRBV12-3 or TRBV12-4 to TRBJ1-2; D gene uncertain. This CDR3 comprises 14 residues. V shed 6 bases and J shed 4 bases, with 15 bases lying between them. CDR3 sequence: CASRPTPAGYGYTF. The CDR3 bases are TGTGCCAGCAGACCAACCCCAGCGGGCTATGGCTACACCTTC.

This chain uses TRBV20-1 with TRBJ2-7, with 12 bases fitting TRBD1. Germline CDR1 and CDR2: DFQATT and SNEGSKA (reference sequence). V shed 5 bases, J shed 3 bases, and the junction held 5 bases outside the gene matches. This CDR3 is built from 14 residues. In DNA form, the CDR3 reads TGCAGTGCTGGGGACAGGGGGCAAGGCTACGAGCAGTACTTC. Translation gives CSAGDRGQGYEQYF.

V usage is TRBV11-2 and J usage is TRBJ2-5, with 7 bases aligning to TRBD2. J lost 0 bases, V lost 6 bases, and 16 bases had no gene match. The length of the CDR3 is 18 residues. Germline V gives CDR1 SGHAT, CDR2 FQNNGV. The CDR3 loop reads CASRADKGTNLYQETQYF. The CDR3 region has the DNA TGTGCCAGCAGGGCCGATAAAGGGACTAACCTGTACCAAGAGACCCAGTACTTC. Combining the CDR3 with reference TRBV11-2 and TRBJ2-5 gives the whole variable domain EAGVAQSPRYKIIEKRQSVAFWCNPISGHATLYWYQQILGQGPKLLIQFQNNGVVDDSQLPKDRFSAERLKGVDSTLKIQPAKLEDSAVYLCASRADKGTNLYQETQYFGPGTRLLVL.

The V and J genes are TRBV20-1 and TRBJ2-1, with D perhaps matching TRBD2 (7 bases). The CDR3 is 16 amino acids. Trimming cost V 2 bases and J 1 base, with 15 bases left between them. The germline gives CDR1 DFQATT, CDR2 SNEGSKA (reference sequence). CDR3 protein: CSARPPGGRSYNEQFF. CDR3 DNA: TGCAGTGCTAGACCCCCGGGGGGCCGGTCCTACAATGAGCAGTTCTTC.

The chain uses TRBV6-1 and TRBJ2-3, with 9 bases fitting TRBD2. This CDR3 spans 16 amino acids. V dropped 6 bases and J dropped 3; count of bases not matched to a gene: 10. Germline V gives CDR1 MNHNS, CDR2 SASEGT. CDR3 region: CASRLGASGTTDTQYF. As DNA, the CDR3 is TGTGCCAGCAGACTAGGGGCTAGCGGGACGACAGATACGCAGTATTTT.

The chain employs TRBV20-1 and TRBJ2-2, with a possible D match to TRBD2 (7 bases). CDR1 is DFQATT, CDR2 SNEGSKA, per germline (reference sequence). CDR3 size: 17 residues. The ends were cut back, 3 bases at V and 5 bases at J, with 22 bases in the middle. The chain's CDR3 is CSARRDLGGDGTGELFF. In DNA form, the CDR3 reads TGCAGTGCTAGGAGAGACCTAGGGGGGGATGGGACCGGGGAGCTGTTTTTT.

The rearrangement uses TRBV29-1 and TRBJ2-1; 7 nucleotides align to TRBD1. CDR3 length equals 11 residues. V trimming: 6 bases; J trimming: 6 bases; junction bases outside the gene matches: 2. The germline gives CDR1 SQVTM, CDR2 ANQGSEA. Written as DNA, the CDR3 is TGCAGCGTAAGACAGGGCAATGAGCAGTTCTTC. Amino acid sequence: CSVRQGNEQFF.

In this sample, this clonotype turned up a few times. The chain couples TRBV25-1 to TRBJ2-7; D unresolved. The germline V and J ends were trimmed by 1 base and 5 bases, with 3 bases remaining between them. Per germline, CDR1 MGHDK and CDR2 SYGVNS. The CDR3 spans 11 residues. The CDR3 DNA is TGTGCCAGCAGTGAATTTGACGAGCAGTACTTC. Its protein is CASSEFDEQYF.

This clonotype was recorded many times. The rearrangement joins TRBV21-1 to TRBJ2-1; TRBD1, the table's D call, lacks a check against the DNA. TRBV21-1 is a documented pseudogene. The CDR3 sequence is 20 residues long. The CDR3 spells CASSSCHRGLLITNYNEQFF. As DNA, the CDR3 is TGTGCCAGCAGCTCTTGCCACAGGGGGCTCCTAATAACCAATTACAATGAGCAGTTCTTC.

The chain couples TRBV10-3 to TRBJ2-2; D is possibly TRBD2 (6 bases). Looked up from germline, CDR1 is ENHRY and CDR2 is SYGVKD. The CDR3 is 13 residues long. V was pared by 6 bases and J by 8 bases, with 13 bases between. CDR3 sequence: CAIRDGSAGELFF. The CDR3 nucleotides are TGTGCCATCAGGGACGGGAGTGCAGGGGAGCTGTTTTTT.

In this sample, this clonotype turned up a few times. The chain has TRBV29-1 and TRBJ2-5; no reliable D call. V lost 7 bases and J lost 0, with 6 bases in between. CDR3 length: 11 amino acids. The germline V gene has CDR1 SQVTM and CDR2 ANQGSEA. The CDR3 coding sequence is TGCAGCGGGCAGAACCAAGAGACCCAGTACTTC. The encoded protein is CSGQNQETQYF.

This clonotype was detected only a few times. The chain is built from TRBV20-1 and TRBJ1-6; D perhaps matches TRBD1 (5 bases). Germline values: CDR1 DFQATT, CDR2 SNEGSKA (reference sequence). The ends were cut back, 2 bases at V and 7 bases at J, with 12 bases in the middle. CDR3 size: 14 residues. CDR3 in amino acids: CSARRGGGNSPLHF. CDR3 DNA sequence: TGCAGTGCTAGACGCGGCGGGGGGAATTCACCCCTCCACTTT.

The CDR3 spells CAISESSASGVQETQYF. CDR3 DNA: TGTGCCATCAGTGAGTCGTCGGCTAGCGGGGTCCAAGAGACCCAGTACTTC. The V call is TRBV10-3, the J call TRBJ2-5; the match to TRBD2 covers 9 bases. The CDR3 loop spans 17 amino acids. The V gene's germline CDR1 is ENHRY and CDR2 SYGVKD. After removal of 0 bases from V and 1 base from J, the junction contained 6 bases not matched to a gene.

The chain joins TRBV7-3 to TRBJ1-1; D possibly corresponds to TRBD1 (5 bases). This CDR3 spans 15 amino acids. Germline loops: CDR1 SGHTA, CDR2 FQGTGA. The V and J ends lost 2 bases and 7 bases respectively, with 17 bases between them. CDR3 loop: CASSLSGGDRGEAFF. The CDR3 nucleotides are TGTGCCAGCAGCTTATCCGGGGGGGATCGTGGTGAAGCTTTCTTT.

This rearrangement joins TRBV15 to TRBJ2-1; 10 bases line up with TRBD2. Per the germline V gene, CDR1 is LNHNV and CDR2 is YYDKDF (reference sequence). Trimming at V came to 0 bases and at J to 7 bases, leaving 3 bases not matched to a gene. This CDR3 has 15 residues. CDR3 bases: TGTGCCACCAGCAGAGAGCTAGCGGGAGATAATGAGCAGTTCTTC. Its translation: CATSRELAGDNEQFF.

This sequence joins TRBV30 and TRBJ2-7; D unresolved. With 5 bases removed from V and 3 bases from J, the gap between germline ends came to 8 bases. The CDR3 extends over 11 amino acids. Germline V gene lookup returns CDR1 GTSNPN and CDR2 SVGIG (reference sequence). The CDR3 loop is CAWGPFYEQYF. DNA for the CDR3: TGTGCCTGGGGGCCATTCTACGAGCAGTACTTC.

This clonotype was seen ten or more times. The chain employs TRBV7-9 and TRBJ2-7; no firm D call. Trimming stripped 2 bases from V and 2 bases from J, with 7 bases between. From germline, CDR1 is SEHNR and CDR2 FQNEAQ (reference sequence). The CDR3 sequence is 13 residues long. CDR3: CASSLSNPYEQYF. CDR3 bases: TGTGCCAGCAGCTTAAGTAATCCCTACGAGCAGTACTTC.

This clonotype has more than one count but fewer than ten. This chain uses TRBV6-1 with TRBJ2-3, with a weak D call TRBD1 (8 bases). CDR1 is MNHNS and CDR2 is SASEGT in the germline V gene. This CDR3 comprises 13 residues. Trimming took 10 bases from V and 3 from J, leaving 14 bases between them. The CDR3 DNA reads TGTGCCATCGACAGGGGAGGGACAGATACGCAGTATTTT. Protein: CAIDRGGTDTQYF.

The V and J genes are TRBV6-1 and TRBJ2-3; perhaps TRBD1 as D (6 bases). The CDR3 has 15 amino acids. The germline gives CDR1 MNHNS, CDR2 SASEGT. Trimming removed 7 bases from V and 2 bases from J, with 16 bases in between. CDR3 coding DNA: TGTGCCAGCAAACAGGGCGCAGGGCCCACAGATACGCAGTATTTT. This encodes CASKQGAGPTDTQYF.

This clonotype was observed at least ten times. The chain joins TRBV12-3 or TRBV12-4 to TRBJ1-5; D gene uncertain. The CDR3 is 11 residues long. Trimming cost V 5 bases and J 4 bases, with 3 bases left between them. CDR3 sequence (DNA): TGTGCCAGCAGTGGAAATCAGCCCCAGCATTTT. Translation gives CASSGNQPQHF.

J is TRBJ2-7 and V is TRBV20-1; 7 nucleotides line up with TRBD1. Germline loops: CDR1 DFQATT, CDR2 SNEGSKA (reference sequence). The trim removed 7 bases at V and 2 bases at J, leaving 8 bases unmatched. The CDR3 length is 13 residues. The CDR3 sequence is CSVTDRSAYEQYF. CDR3 in DNA: TGCAGTGTGACGGACAGGAGCGCCTACGAGCAGTACTTC.